This TCR beta chain originates from a study of cytomegalovirus exposure and HLA in healthy donors. The CDR3 has 14 amino acids. CDR1 is LGHNA, CDR2 YSLEER, per germline. Study outcomes and limitations: Versus the approximately 700-donor mean, an Asian-associated ancestry cluster reportedly showed fewer N-insertions in a later analysis.

With regard to this clone: Its antigen is not identified.

It was with 60 Vbeta and 13 Jbeta primers that the PCR ran. Assay used: immunoSEQ multiplex PCR; TCRdb lists only in-frame clones, some missing. The repertoire holds 87,000 or so clones, approximately 7.1% seen once, with roughly 2% in the top ten. The rearrangement joins TRBV4-3 to TRBJ2-5; 9 bases map to TRBD2. The J call is in doubt because the DNA end fits TRBJ2-7 better. The specimen was PBMCs. The clonotype comes from a man in his forties or fifties in good health and CMV-seronegative. The CDR3 DNA follows: TGCGCCAGCAGCCAGACTAGCGGATCCTACGAGCAGTACTTC. Amino acids: CASSQTSGSYEQYF.